This T cell receptor (beta chain) came from a study of graft-versus-host responses after intestinal transplantation (dated by TCRdb to about 2021). Turning to the overall study: The transplants that recipients received were multivisceral, liver-intestinal, or isolated intestinal. Every recipient was given anti-thymocyte globulin induction, followed by 2 to 4 years of maintenance tacrolimus and steroids. After intestinal transplantation, graft-versus-host and host-versus-graft alloreactive T cell clones in the graft, circulation and bone marrow were tracked using bulk TCR-beta CDR3 sequencing. To identify alloreactive clones, pre-transplant mixed lymphocyte reaction products were sequenced and compared with unstimulated pre-transplant donor and recipient T cells. The cohort enrolled some 25 intestinal transplant recipients including one retransplant, and a few patients lacking pretransplant specimens were excluded. Donor T cell macrochimerism was defined as a peak of at least 4% donor T cells among recipient peripheral blood mononuclear cells. Instead of going to the commercial service, samples from a few later patients were sequenced in-house on an Illumina MiSeq and processed with MiXCR.

CDR1 MNHEY and CDR2 SVGAGI are derived from the germline V gene. V trim: 5 bases; J trim: 0 bases; unmatched bases: 3. The CDR3 contains 15 residues, cysteine and phenylalanine counted. The retained sequence is limited to the CDR3, 45 bases, with the frame set at the first base. In the first month after transplant, blood samples were collected up to 4 times, and after that at least monthly when available. Study-level results and caveats: GvH clones were detected in recipient bone marrow, and some of these GvH clones were observed earlier in ileal mucosa or blood, consistent with an intestinal mucosal origin. Conclusions were limited by the relatively low number and heterogeneity of intestinal transplant patients. Peak levels of circulating GvH clones were associated with declines in HvG clones early after transplant. Patients with donor T cell macrochimerism had high GvH to HvG T cell clonal ratios in their allografts.

Library preparation used the immunoSEQ multiplex PCR assay. Adaptive Biotechnologies carried out high-throughput TCR-beta CDR3 sequencing of genomic DNA for most patients. The original methods were these. TCR sequencing data were retrieved from Adaptive's ImmunoSEQ software for about 17 patients, whereas three other patients were processed with MiXCR and VDJtools. CDR3 nucleotide sequences shared between donor and recipient were removed because their origin could not be assigned. To count as alloreactive, a clone needed at least 2-fold expansion over unstimulated cells and a minimum CFSE-low frequency of 0.002% (template counts) or 0.001% (read counts). Mappable clones were those detected in sequenced pre-transplant spleen, lymph node, or MLR CFSE-low populations of the donor or recipient. The cumulative frequency of alloreactive clones was calculated as a percentage of all sequences, weighted by copy number. TCRdb provides this immuneACCESS table in a form limited to in-frame rearrangements. Some clones are lacking; in checked studies, under half of them reflect an unresolved V gene, and why the rest are absent is not known. V and J calls and clone size come straight from that table; D and trimming were deduced from the DNA. The sample table contains about 21,000 clones; only one count was recorded for 89% of them. The ten largest clones capture approximately 5% of the sample.

A few counts support this clone. No antigen is known for it. No qualities accompany the bases; no much larger clone lies one base away. This material consisted of PBMCs, taken approximately 65 days after intestinal transplantation. The clonotype originates from a human patient who received an intestinal transplant, so some T cells may come from the graft donor. The rearrangement joined TRBV6-5 to TRBJ2-1, and TRBD1 matches 8 of the central bases. The nucleotide sequence is TGTGCCAGCAGTCCCACAGGGGGCTCCTACAATGAGCAGTTCTTC. It translates as CASSPTGGSYNEQFF.